The clone carrying this TCR beta chain was counted many times. Its antigen is not known. The record originates from a study of early T cells in non-severe SARS-CoV-2 infection. Study details: Unsorted whole-blood RNA was sequenced in bulk, leaving chains unpaired. Whole-study findings and limits: Sequences matched to VDJdb favored anti-spike CD8 responses, while private and CD4 specificities were missed.

Individual cDNA molecules received unique molecular identifiers. TCRdb reprocessed the 5' RACE reads with MiXCR, giving one entry per CDR3 protein. This repertoire shows some 40,000 distinct CDR3 sequences, around 6.3% found once; its top ten account for less than 25%. The CDR3 sequence is 15 residues long. The V and J ends lost 4 bases and 9 bases, in that order; junction bases with no gene match: 8. CDR1 is MNHEY and CDR2 is SVGAGI in the germline V gene. V and J are TRBV6-5 and TRBJ1-6, with 8 nucleotides matching TRBD1. This clonotype was obtained from an adult who was a healthcare worker with PCR-confirmed SARS-CoV-2 infection or an uninfected control (not recorded which). The sample in question was whole blood, obtained at baseline. The CDR3 sequence is CASSSEQGGPSPLHF. CDR3 DNA sequence: TGTGCCAGCAGTTCTGAACAGGGGGGGCCTTCACCCCTCCACTTT.